This TCR beta chain was sequenced during a study of OX40 agonist ivuxolimab in advanced cancers. About the research overall: An anti-OX40 (CD134) antibody with agonistic activity, ivuxolimab, was administered to patients.

Samples of blood were obtained at baseline, on cycle 4 day 1, and on cycle 7 day 1. Comments on this clone: Its antigen is not identified.

With 5 bases clipped from V and 5 bases from J, the junction kept 5 bases outside the gene matches. CDR1 SGHRS and CDR2 YFSETQ come from the germline V gene. The CDR3 sequence is 14 residues long. TCRdb's copy holds only in-frame clones and misses some; the assay was immunoSEQ multiplex PCR. The data show 150,000 to 180,000 clones, 85% to 95% seen once. General study findings and limits: The study did not work out the antigen specificity of the expanded peripheral T cells. Average numbers of expanded clones were greater in CD8+ T cells than in CD4+.

The V call is TRBV5-1, the J call TRBJ2-1; 9 bases line up with TRBD2. The sequence was obtained from an adult with an advanced solid tumor such as melanoma, head and neck, liver or kidney cancer. Material: CD4+ or CD8+ T cells sorted from blood, obtained in a trial of the OX40 agonist ivuxolimab. The CDR3, as DNA: TGCGCCAGCAGGGGCGGGAGGGAAGACAATGAGCAGTTCTTC. Translating it yields CASRGGREDNEQFF.